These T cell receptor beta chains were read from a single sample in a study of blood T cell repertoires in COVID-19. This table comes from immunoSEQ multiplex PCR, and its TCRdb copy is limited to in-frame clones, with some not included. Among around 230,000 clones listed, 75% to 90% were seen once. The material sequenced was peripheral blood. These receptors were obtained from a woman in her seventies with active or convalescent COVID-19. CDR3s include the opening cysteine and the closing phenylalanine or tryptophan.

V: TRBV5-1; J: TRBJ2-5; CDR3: CASSFGVSGGQTQYF
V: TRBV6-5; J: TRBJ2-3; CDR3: CASGFGTGSTDTQYF
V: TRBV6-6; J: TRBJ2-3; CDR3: CASSYSTSSNTDTQYF
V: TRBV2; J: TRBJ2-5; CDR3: CASSNLGGWASQETQYF
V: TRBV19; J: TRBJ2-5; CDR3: CASNDRTRETQYF
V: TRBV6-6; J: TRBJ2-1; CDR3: CASSYSSGNKHEQFF
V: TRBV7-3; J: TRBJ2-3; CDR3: CASSLGQVQDTQYF
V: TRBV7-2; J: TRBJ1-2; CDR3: CASSLFWSPNGYTF
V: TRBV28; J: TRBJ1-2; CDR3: CASRNPVYGYTF
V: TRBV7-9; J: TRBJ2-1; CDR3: CASSLATGFGPSEQFF
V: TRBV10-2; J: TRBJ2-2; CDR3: CASSALDWELFF
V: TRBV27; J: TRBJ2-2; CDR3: CASSSTRGGDTGELFF
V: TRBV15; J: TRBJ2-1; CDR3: CATSRTSGSINEQFF
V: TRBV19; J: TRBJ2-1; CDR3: CASRDGGQYNEQFF
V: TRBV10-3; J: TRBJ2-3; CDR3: CATGDSGRGPDTQYF
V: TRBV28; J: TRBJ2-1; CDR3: CASGLEAGGGYGEQFF
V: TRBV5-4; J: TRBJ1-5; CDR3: CASSLGLGRNQPQHF
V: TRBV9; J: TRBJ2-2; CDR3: CASSLDRVETNTGELFF
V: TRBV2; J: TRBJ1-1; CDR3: CASRPEPRVAFF
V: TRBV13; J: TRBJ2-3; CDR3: CASSLGISGADTQYF
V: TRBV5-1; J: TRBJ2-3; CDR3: CASSFSVDTQYF
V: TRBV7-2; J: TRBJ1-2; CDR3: CASSSPTQGGGYTF
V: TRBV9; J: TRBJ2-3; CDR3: CASSNSGGATDTQYF
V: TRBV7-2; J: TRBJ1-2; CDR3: CASSPTGVYGYTF
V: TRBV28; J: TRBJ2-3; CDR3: CASSLSALAGRYF
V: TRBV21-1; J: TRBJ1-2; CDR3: CASSKGGLKTYGYTF
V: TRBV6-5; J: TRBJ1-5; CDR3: CARTGGNQPQHF
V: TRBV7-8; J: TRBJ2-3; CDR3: CASSFDRGRDTQYF
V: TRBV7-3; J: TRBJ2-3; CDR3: CASSLRQLAGMGSDTQYF
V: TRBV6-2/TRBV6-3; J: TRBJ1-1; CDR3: CASSYKRGGGTEAFF
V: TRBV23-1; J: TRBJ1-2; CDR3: CARSRPGGAYYGYTF
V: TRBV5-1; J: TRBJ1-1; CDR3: CASSLGPGGTEAFF
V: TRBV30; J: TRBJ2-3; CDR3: CAWSTGVDPDTQYF
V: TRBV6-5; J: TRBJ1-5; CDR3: CASSRDRNQPQHF
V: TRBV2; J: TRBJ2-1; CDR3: CASSLAGAYNEQFF
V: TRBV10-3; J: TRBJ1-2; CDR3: CAISESSGLRDYGYTF
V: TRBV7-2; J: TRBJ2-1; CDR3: CASSRTSGSWNEQFF
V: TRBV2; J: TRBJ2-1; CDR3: CASRREGHEQFF
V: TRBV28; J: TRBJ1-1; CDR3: CASSTNTRGAFF
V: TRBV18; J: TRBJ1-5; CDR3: CASSPEQGAQPQHF
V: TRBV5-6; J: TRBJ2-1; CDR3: CASSLGGISYNEQFF
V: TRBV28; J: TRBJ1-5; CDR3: CASSPGLGVQPQHF
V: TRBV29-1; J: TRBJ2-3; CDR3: CSGDSGTATDTQYF
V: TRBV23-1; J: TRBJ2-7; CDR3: CASSQSHLSPYEQYF
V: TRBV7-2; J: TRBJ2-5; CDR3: CASSLVGRGGQGTQYF
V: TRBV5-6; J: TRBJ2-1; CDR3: CASSLYGGHTYNEQFF
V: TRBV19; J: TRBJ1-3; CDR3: CASSINRGSGNTIYF
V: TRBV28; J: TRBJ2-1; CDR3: CASSFDLGTGSYNEQFF
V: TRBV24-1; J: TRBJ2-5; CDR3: CATSDSGTETQYF
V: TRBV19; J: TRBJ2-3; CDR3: CASSMWGGRTDTQYF
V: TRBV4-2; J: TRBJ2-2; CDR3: CASSATGTGLAGELFF
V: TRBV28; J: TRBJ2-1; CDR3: CASSSAGTSGFNEQFF
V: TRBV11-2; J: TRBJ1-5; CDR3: CASSLGGQANQPQHF
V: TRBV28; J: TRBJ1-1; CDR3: CASSSPGGTNTEAFF
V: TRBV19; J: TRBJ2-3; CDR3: CASSKTSGGAEADTQYF